These T cell receptor beta chains were read from a single sample in a study of neurological immune-mediated disorders. TCRdb re-called the 5' RACE reads through MiXCR, storing one row per CDR3 protein. Found here are roughly 98,000 distinct CDR3 sequences, around 13% of them singletons; the top ten hold about 5%. Sequencing was done on a sample of PBMCs. The receptors shown here come from a female donor with HTLV-1-associated myelopathy (HAM/TSP). CDR3s include the opening cysteine and the closing phenylalanine or tryptophan. The order of the fields is clone size, V gene, D gene, J gene, CDR3 length, CDR3 DNA, CDR3 protein. D genes are given only for firm matches. Clone size is given for some rows only: seen once, a few or many times, or a class if the clone is expanded.

-,TRBV5-1,-,TRBJ2-3,15,TGCGCCAGCAGCTTGGCTCCGGGTGCCACAGATACGCAGTATTTT,CASSLAPGATDTQYF
-,TRBV20-1,TRBD2,TRBJ2-7,13,TGCAGTGCTAGGGGACTAGCTGGCTACGAGCAGTACTTC,CSARGLAGYEQYF
-,TRBV9,TRBD2,TRBJ2-7,14,TGTGCCAGCAGCGAACAAAGCGGGACCTACGAGCAGTACTTC,CASSEQSGTYEQYF
few,TRBV24-1,TRBD2,TRBJ2-3,18,TGTGCCACCAGTGATTCCCTGAGCGGGGGCTATCTCACAGATACGCAGTATTTT,CATSDSLSGGYLTDTQYF
-,TRBV20-1,-,TRBJ1-2,12,TGCAGTGCTAGAAGCAGTTCATATGGCTACACCTTC,CSARSSSYGYTF
many,TRBV6-1,-,TRBJ2-4,16,TGTGCCAGCAGTGAGGCCCGAACGAGGGCCAAAAACATTCAGTACTTC,CASSEARTRAKNIQYF
few,TRBV7-8,TRBD1,TRBJ2-1,13,TGTGCCAGCAGCTCCGGGACAGGGTTTGAGCAGTTCTTC,CASSSGTGFEQFF
-,TRBV5-1,-,TRBJ1-1,13,TGTGCCAGCAGCTTGGATTTGGCGACTGAAGCTTTCTTT,CASSLDLATEAFF
many,TRBV4-1,-,TRBJ2-7,15,TGCGCCAGCAGCCGAGATGCCGGGACGAACTACGAGCAGTACTTC,CASSRDAGTNYEQYF
few,TRBV2,TRBD2,TRBJ2-3,16,TGTGCCAGCAGTGTAGGGACTAGCGCCGACACAGATACGCAGTATTTT,CASSVGTSADTDTQYF
many,TRBV29-1,-,TRBJ2-1,11,TGCAGCGTTCCGGGGTACAATGAGCAGTTCTTC,CSVPGYNEQFF
many,TRBV3-1,-,TRBJ2-7,15,TGTGCCAGCAGCGATCGGAGGCTTCTAGGGAACGAGCAGTACTTC,CASSDRRLLGNEQYF
-,TRBV27,-,TRBJ2-7,14,TGTGCCAGCAGTCTCTTATCGGGGGCCTACGAGCAGTACTTC,CASSLLSGAYEQYF
many,TRBV7-8,TRBD1,TRBJ1-6,17,TGTGCCAGCAGACCAGACAGGGCATTCTCCTATAATTCACCCCTCCACTTT,CASRPDRAFSYNSPLHF
many,TRBV20-1,TRBD2,TRBJ2-1,14,TGCAGTGCTAGACTACTAGCGGGGGGTTGGGAGCAGTTCTTC,CSARLLAGGWEQFF
-,TRBV15,-,TRBJ2-5,13,TGTGCTACCAGCAGCGGGCGAACTCAGACCCAGTACTTC,CATSSGRTQTQYF
many,TRBV20-1,TRBD1,TRBJ1-5,16,TGCAGTGTAACTATGACAGGGTCGCCTCCGGATCAGCCCCAGCATTTT,CSVTMTGSPPDQPQHF
many,TRBV5-1,-,TRBJ2-1,15,TGCGCCAGCAGCTTGGGATCTACGGGGTACAATGAGCAGTTCTTC,CASSLGSTGYNEQFF
-,TRBV11-2,-,TRBJ1-1,19,TGTGCCAGCAGCTTTTTAAGAGCCCCGCGGGGGATGAGGAACACTGAAGCTTTCTTT,CASSFLRAPRGMRNTEAFF
few,TRBV20-1,-,TRBJ2-5,13,TGCAGTGCCCCGGACAGATCCAAAGAGACCCAGTACTTC,CSAPDRSKETQYF
many,TRBV7-9,TRBD1,TRBJ1-1,13,TGTGCCAGCAGCATGAACCGGGACAGACAAGCTTTCTTT,CASSMNRDRQAFF
many,TRBV12-3/TRBV12-4,-,TRBJ1-1,13,TGTGCCAGCAGCAACAGGGAAGGGACTGAAGCTTTCTTT,CASSNREGTEAFF